This note documents a single TCR beta chain sequence. Sequencing was performed with immunoSEQ multiplex PCR; in TCRdb, only in-frame clones are kept and a portion is missing. The top ten hold about 8% of the sample, which has about 50,000 clones, 84% seen once. The sample originates from a study of blood T cell repertoires in COVID-19. Overall study context: The study drew acute and convalescent COVID-19 samples from the United States, Italy and Spain.

The germline V gene encodes CDR1 SGHAT and CDR2 FQNNGV. Losses at the gene ends were 0 bases for V and 5 bases for J; bases not matched to a gene: 9. The CDR3 is made up of 16 amino acids. The receptor's source is a human donor in a cohort sampled during active COVID-19. The chain carries TRBV11-2 and TRBJ2-5, with TRBD2 matching over 7 bases. What was sequenced was peripheral blood. For the CDR3, the DNA is TGTGCCAGCAGCTTAGATCTCGTCGGGAGGATGGAGACCCAGTACTTC. Translated: CASSLDLVGRMETQYF.